The present entry profiles one TCR beta chain with its context. This sample stems from a study of Ad26.COV2.S vaccination and SARS-CoV-2 variants. Study-wide background: The donor belonged to the COV1001 Ad26.COV2.S trial arm.

Using immunoSEQ multiplex PCR, the repertoire was profiled, and TCRdb retains in-frame clones only, with some absent. The profile shows hundreds of thousands of clones, roughly 91% of them singletons. Treatment of the sample: about 20 received Ad26.COV2.S at low or high dose, single or two shots; roughly five received placebo; per-sample allocation not given. Repertoires come from day 63 after the first vaccine or placebo injection. Boston provided a donor who was an adult aged 18-55 years. The germline V gene encodes CDR1 SNHLY and CDR2 FYNNEI. This CDR3 spans 14 amino acids. Trimming removed 6 bases from V and 7 bases from J, with 18 bases in between.

The V gene is TRBV2, the J gene TRBJ1-2, with D possibly TRBD1 on 6 matching bases. This clonotype was sampled from a person aged 18 to 65 who received the Ad26.COV2.S COVID-19 vaccine or a placebo. The sample consisted of peripheral blood, taken in a trial of Ad26.COV2.S vaccine versus placebo. The CDR3 region has the DNA TGTGCCAGCAGGGAGGATGCGGGGGCTGCTGGCTACACCTTC. This sequence encodes CASREDAGAAGYTF.